The source of this TCR beta chain is a study of blood T cell repertoires in COVID-19. The method was immunoSEQ multiplex PCR; TCRdb's version includes in-frame clones alone and lacks a portion of them. This table holds 52,000 or so clones, 80% to 85% found once. This clone turned up a few times. Unmatched junction bases numbered 10, after V lost 3 bases and J lost 7 bases. The germline V gene encodes CDR1 MNHNS and CDR2 SASEGT. This CDR3 contains 17 residues. This TCR derives from a man between 50 and 59 years old with acute or convalescent COVID-19. The V gene is TRBV6-1, the J gene TRBJ1-5; 12 bases are a match to TRBD1. The specimen was peripheral blood. The CDR3: CASSDHRDRGRGQPQHF. DNA for the CDR3: TGTGCCAGCAGTGACCACCGGGACAGGGGGCGAGGGCAGCCCCAGCATTTT.